This record covers a single TCR beta chain. Its antigen is unidentified. This sample is drawn from a study of Tregs in tolerant kidney transplant recipients. General study findings and limits: The most relevant donor-specific Treg TCRbeta repertoire apparently came from expansion with activated donor B cells. Nucleotide sequences could not be compared across some patients' samples due to primer changes. Donor-specific Treg expansion exceeded global Treg expansion in tolerant patients, suggesting antigen drive.

Sequencing was performed with immunoSEQ multiplex PCR; in TCRdb, only in-frame clones are kept and a portion is missing. Among about 94,000 clones listed, 93% were seen once. The sequence derives from a human donor who received a combined kidney and bone marrow transplant. The starting material was CD4+ T cells from blood, obtained before the transplant.

Here the CDR3 DNA reads TGTGCCAGCAGCTCGTACAGGGCCACTGGAAACACCATATATTTT. Amino acids: CASSSYRATGNTIYF. This rearrangement joins TRBV7-6 to TRBJ1-3; a possible D gene is TRBD1 (6 bases). V lost 4 bases to trimming and J lost 2 bases, with 12 bases between them. The CDR3 runs to 15 residues. The germline gives CDR1 SGHVS, CDR2 FNYEAQ.